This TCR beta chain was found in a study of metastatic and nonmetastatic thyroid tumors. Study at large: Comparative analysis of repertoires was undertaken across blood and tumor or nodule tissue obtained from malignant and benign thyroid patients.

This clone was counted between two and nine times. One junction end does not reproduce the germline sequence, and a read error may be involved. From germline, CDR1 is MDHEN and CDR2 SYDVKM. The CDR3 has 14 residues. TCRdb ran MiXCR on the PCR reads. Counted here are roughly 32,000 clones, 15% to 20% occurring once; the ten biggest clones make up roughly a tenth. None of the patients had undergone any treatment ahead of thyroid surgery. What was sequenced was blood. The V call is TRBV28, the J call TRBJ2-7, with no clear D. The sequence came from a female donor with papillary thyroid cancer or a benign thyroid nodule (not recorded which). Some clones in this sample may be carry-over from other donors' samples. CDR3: CARSSPTVGAWQYF. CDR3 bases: TGTGCCAGAAGTTCCCCCACCGTGGGCGCATGGCAGTACTTC.